The clone carrying this T cell receptor beta chain has a handful of counts. These data come from a study of T cells in Graves' hyperthyroidism and ophthalmopathy. The trim removed 5 bases at V and 4 bases at J, leaving 9 bases unmatched. The length of the CDR3 is 15 residues. Germline V gives CDR1 SGHVS, CDR2 FQNEAQ. Amplification yielded TCR beta CDR3 regions, with RNA transcripts as the source. The HTBI set primed first-round TCR CDR3 RT-PCR. TCRdb recomputed calls from the multiplex PCR reads with MiXCR, one row per CDR3 protein. The repertoire has under 700,000 distinct CDR3 sequences, approximately 15% of them found once; the top ten carry approximately 20%.

The sequenced material came from blood. The rearrangement uses TRBV7-8 and TRBJ2-3, with 7 bases that match TRBD2. The origin of this receptor is a woman in her late teens or twenties with Graves' hyperthyroidism. The CDR3 protein is CASSRGLGIPDTQYF. Written as DNA, the CDR3 is TGTGCCAGCAGCCGAGGACTAGGGATACCAGATACGCAGTATTTT.